This T cell receptor (beta chain) came from a study of beta chain features in type 1 diabetes. Since all of the isolated RNA was reverse transcribed, expressed TCRB transcripts were what got sequenced. TCRdb keeps only in-frame clones here, not all; method: immunoSEQ multiplex PCR. The table lists 500,000 to 700,000 clones, less than 20% of them singletons. The source material was naive CD4+ T cells from blood. The TCR comes from a man aged 18 to 29 in good health.

CDR3 nucleotides: TGTGCCAGCACCCGGGGGGATCAGCCCCAGCATTTT. Encoded protein: CASTRGDQPQHF. This chain joins TRBV6-6 and TRBJ1-5, with D tentatively TRBD1 (5 bases). The CDR3 is 12 amino acids. Per the germline V gene, CDR1 is MNHNY and CDR2 is SVGAGI (reference sequence). V shed 7 bases and J shed 5 bases, with 9 bases lying between them.